This T cell receptor (beta chain) was sequenced for a study of cytomegalovirus exposure and HLA in healthy donors. The V gene lost 2 bases and the J gene lost 6 bases, with 13 bases spanning the gap. The CDR3 loop spans 14 amino acids. The V gene's germline CDR1 is SGHNT and CDR2 YYREEE (reference sequence). 60 Vbeta and 13 Jbeta primers were used in PCR. Produced via immunoSEQ multiplex PCR; TCRdb's table is partial and in-frame only. The sample includes 120,000 or so clones, 60% to 75% of them seen just once. The sequencing input was PBMCs. This sequence was found in a woman in her forties or fifties in good health and CMV-seropositive. V and J are TRBV5-4 and TRBJ2-3; D is unresolved. The CDR3 sequence is CASSLTGRRDTQYF. CDR3 DNA sequence: TGTGCCAGCAGCTTAACGGGTCGCCGGGATACGCAGTATTTT.